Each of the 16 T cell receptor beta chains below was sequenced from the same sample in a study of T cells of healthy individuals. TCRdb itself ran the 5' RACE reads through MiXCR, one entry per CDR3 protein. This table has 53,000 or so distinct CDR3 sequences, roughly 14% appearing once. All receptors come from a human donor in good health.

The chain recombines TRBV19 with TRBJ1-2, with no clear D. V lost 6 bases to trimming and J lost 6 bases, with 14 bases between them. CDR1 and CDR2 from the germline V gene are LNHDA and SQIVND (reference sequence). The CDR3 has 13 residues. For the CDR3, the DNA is TGTGCCAGTAGCGAAACCAGCCGGGATGGCTACACCTTC. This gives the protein CASSETSRDGYTF. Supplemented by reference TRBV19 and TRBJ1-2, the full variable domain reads DGGITQSPKYLFRKEGQNVTLSCEQNLNHDAMYWYRQDPGQGLRLIYYSQIVNDFQKGDIAEGYSVSREKKESFPLTVTSAQKNPTAFYLCASSETSRDGYTFGSGTRLTVV.

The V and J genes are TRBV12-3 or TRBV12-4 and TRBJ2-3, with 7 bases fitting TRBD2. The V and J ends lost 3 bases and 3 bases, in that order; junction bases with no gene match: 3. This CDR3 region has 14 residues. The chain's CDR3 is CASSFGGGTDTQYF. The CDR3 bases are TGTGCCAGCAGTTTTGGGGGAGGGACAGATACGCAGTATTTT.

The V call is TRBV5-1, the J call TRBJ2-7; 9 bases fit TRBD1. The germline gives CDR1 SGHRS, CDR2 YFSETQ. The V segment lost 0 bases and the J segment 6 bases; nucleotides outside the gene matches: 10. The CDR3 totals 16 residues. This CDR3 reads CASSLGSGTGLSEQYF. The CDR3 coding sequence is TGCGCCAGCAGCTTGGGATCCGGGACAGGGCTCTCCGAGCAGTACTTC. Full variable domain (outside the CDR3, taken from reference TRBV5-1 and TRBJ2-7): KAGVTQTPRYLIKTRGQQVTLSCSPISGHRSVSWYQQTPGQGLQFLFEYFSETQRNKGNFPGRFSGRQFSNSRSEMNVSTLELGDSALYLCASSLGSGTGLSEQYFGPGTRLTVT.

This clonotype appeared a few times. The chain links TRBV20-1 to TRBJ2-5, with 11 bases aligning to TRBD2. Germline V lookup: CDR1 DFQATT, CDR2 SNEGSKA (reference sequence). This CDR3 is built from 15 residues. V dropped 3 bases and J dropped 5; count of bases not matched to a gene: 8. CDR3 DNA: TGCAGTGCTAGCACTAGCGGGGGCCCCCAGGAGACCCAGTACTTC. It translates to CSASTSGGPQETQYF.

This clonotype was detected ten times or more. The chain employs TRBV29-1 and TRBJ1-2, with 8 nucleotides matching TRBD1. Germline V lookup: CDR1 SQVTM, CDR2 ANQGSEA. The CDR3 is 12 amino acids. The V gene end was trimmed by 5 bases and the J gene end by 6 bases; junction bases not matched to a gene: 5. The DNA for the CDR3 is TGCAGCGTTTTGGACAGGGACCATGGCTACACCTTC. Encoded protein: CSVLDRDHGYTF.

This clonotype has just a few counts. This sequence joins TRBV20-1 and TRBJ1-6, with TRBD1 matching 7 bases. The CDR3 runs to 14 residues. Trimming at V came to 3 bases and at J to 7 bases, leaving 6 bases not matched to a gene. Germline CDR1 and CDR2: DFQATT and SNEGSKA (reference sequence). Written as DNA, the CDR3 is TGCAGTGCTAGGAGGTTAGGGGGCAATTCACCCCTCCACTTT. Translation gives CSARRLGGNSPLHF.

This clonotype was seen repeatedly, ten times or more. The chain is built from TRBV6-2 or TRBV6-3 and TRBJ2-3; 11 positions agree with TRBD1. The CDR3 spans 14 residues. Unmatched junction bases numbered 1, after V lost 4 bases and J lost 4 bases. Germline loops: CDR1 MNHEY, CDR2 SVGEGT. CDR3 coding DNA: TGTGCCAGCAGTTGGACAGGGGGCGCAGATACGCAGTATTTT. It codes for CASSWTGGADTQYF.

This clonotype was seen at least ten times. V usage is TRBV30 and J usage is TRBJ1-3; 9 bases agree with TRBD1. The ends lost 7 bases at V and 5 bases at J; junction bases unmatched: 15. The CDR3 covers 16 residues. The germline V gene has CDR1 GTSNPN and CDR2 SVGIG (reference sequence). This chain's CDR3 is CASIGDREVGRNTIYF. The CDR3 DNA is TGTGCCTCCATCGGGGACAGGGAAGTCGGACGAAACACCATATATTTT. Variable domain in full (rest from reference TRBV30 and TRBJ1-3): SQTIHQWPATLVQPVGSPLSLECTVEGTSNPNLYWYRQAAGRGLQLLFYSVGIGQISSEVPQNLSASRPQDRQFILSSKKLLLSDSGFYLCASIGDREVGRNTIYFGEGSWLTVV.

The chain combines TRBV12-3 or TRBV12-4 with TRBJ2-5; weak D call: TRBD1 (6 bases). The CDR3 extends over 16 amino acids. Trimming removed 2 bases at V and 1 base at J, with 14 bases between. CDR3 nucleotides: TGTGCCAGCAGTTTAAAGGTCGGACAGCCCCAAGAGACCCAGTACTTC. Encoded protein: CASSLKVGQPQETQYF.

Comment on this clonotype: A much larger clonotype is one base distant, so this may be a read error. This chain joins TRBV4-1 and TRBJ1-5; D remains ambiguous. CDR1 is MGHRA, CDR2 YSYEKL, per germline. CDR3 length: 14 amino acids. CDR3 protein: CSSSQVVADQPQHF. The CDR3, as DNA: TGCTCCAGCAGCCAAGTTGTAGCAGATCAGCCCCAGCATTTT.

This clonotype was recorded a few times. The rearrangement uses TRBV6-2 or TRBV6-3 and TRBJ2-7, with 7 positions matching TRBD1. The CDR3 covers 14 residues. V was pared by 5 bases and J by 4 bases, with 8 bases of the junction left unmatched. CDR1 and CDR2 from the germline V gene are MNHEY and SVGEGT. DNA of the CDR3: TGTGCCAGCAGTGGACAGGCGGATATTTACGAGCAGTACTTC. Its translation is CASSGQADIYEQYF.

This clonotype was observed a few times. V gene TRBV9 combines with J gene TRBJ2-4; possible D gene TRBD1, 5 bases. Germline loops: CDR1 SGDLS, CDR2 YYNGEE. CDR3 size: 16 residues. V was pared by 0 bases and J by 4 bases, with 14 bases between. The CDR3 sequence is CASSVGIGAGKNIQYF. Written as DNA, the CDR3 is TGTGCCAGCAGCGTAGGGATTGGGGCAGGAAAAAACATTCAGTACTTC.

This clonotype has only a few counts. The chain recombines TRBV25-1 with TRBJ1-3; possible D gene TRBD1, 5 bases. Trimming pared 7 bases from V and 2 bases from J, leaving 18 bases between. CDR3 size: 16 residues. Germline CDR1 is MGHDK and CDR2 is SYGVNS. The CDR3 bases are TGTGCCAGCATGGGACCTTTTAGACGTACTGGAAACACCATATATTTT. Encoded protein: CASMGPFRRTGNTIYF.

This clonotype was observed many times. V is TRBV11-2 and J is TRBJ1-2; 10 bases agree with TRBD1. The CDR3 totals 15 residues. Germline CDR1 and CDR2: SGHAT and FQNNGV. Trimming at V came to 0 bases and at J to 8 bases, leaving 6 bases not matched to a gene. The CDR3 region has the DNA TGTGCCAGCAGCTTAGAGGGACAGGGGAGAGACGGCTACACCTTC. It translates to CASSLEGQGRDGYTF.

The CDR3 nucleotides read TGTGCCAGCAGCCCCCGGACAGGGGGCCCGGAGACCCAGTACTTC. Its protein is CASSPRTGGPETQYF. The chain uses TRBV14 and TRBJ2-5, with 11 bases aligning to TRBD1. The CDR3 has 15 residues. Germline trimming cut 4 bases from V and 5 bases from J; bases unmatched to any gene: 6. Germline CDR1 reads SGHDN; CDR2 reads FVKESK.

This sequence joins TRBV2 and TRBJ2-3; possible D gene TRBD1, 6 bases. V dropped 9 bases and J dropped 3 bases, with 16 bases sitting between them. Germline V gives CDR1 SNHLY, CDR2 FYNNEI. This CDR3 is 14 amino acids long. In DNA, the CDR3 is TGTGCCAGTCTTACAGGACAGAAGACAGATACGCAGTATTTT. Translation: CASLTGQKTDTQYF. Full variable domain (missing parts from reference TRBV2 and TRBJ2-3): EPEVTQTPSHQVTQMGQEVILRCVPISNHLYFYWYRQILGQKVEFLVSFYNNEISEKSEIFDDQFSVERPDGSNFTLKIRSTKLEDSAMYFCASLTGQKTDTQYFGPGTRLTVL.